This TCR beta chain was obtained from a study of regulatory T cells in long-lasting Graves disease. This clonotype came up many times. CDR3 length: 17 residues. Germline CDR1 reads SGDLS; CDR2 reads YYNGEE. The V gene end was trimmed by 3 bases and the J gene end by 5 bases; junction bases not matched to a gene: 11. CDR3 regions were amplified by Arm-PCR using iRepertoire HTBI primers to build TCR beta libraries. TCRdb re-called the multiplex PCR reads through MiXCR, storing one row per CDR3 protein. The data show about 220,000 distinct CDR3 sequences, about 19% seen once. As to time point: newly diagnosed GD, antithyroid drugs for less than 3 months. Isolated PBMC RNA provided the starting material for the TCR library. These records were also assigned to another study, of T cells in Graves' hyperthyroidism and ophthalmopathy. That paper notes: Diagnosis rested on symptoms, serum thyroxine and TRAb, thyroid ultrasound, and orbital computed tomography.

The TCR comes from a woman under 40 with Graves disease. Here the sequenced sample was peripheral blood mononuclear cells (PBMCs), taken at new diagnosis, from a patient treated with antithyroid drugs. The V and J genes are TRBV9 and TRBJ2-5; 12 bases align to TRBD2. The CDR3 sequence is CASSAGLAGPKRETQYF. The DNA for the CDR3 is TGTGCCAGCAGCGCGGGACTAGCGGGTCCGAAGAGGGAGACCCAGTACTTC.